This T cell receptor (beta chain) was identified in a study of blood T cells in healthy people across ages. As for the study in general: Per two T cells, template switching captured roughly one barcoded beta molecule. Regarding the study as a whole: Naive T cell percentage by flow cytometry tracked strongly with beta diversity.

Points on this clonotype: Its antigen remains unidentified.

A second PCR of roughly 7 to 11 cycles used a sample-barcoded 5' primer and a J-beta primer mix. A single record per CDR3 protein comes from TCRdb applying MiXCR to the 5' RACE reads. The sample yields under 800,000 distinct CDR3 sequences, around 21% seen once. Germline assignment: CDR1 SQVTM and CDR2 ANQGSEA. V dropped 7 bases and J dropped 7; count of bases not matched to a gene: 9. The CDR3 sequence is 13 residues long. Source material: blood. V gene TRBV29-1 combines with J gene TRBJ2-1; 8 nucleotides agree with TRBD1. The sequence came from a man between 65 and 85 years old in good health. The DNA of the CDR3 is TGCAGCGCCGCGCAGGGGGCCGGGAATGAGCAGTTCTTC. Amino acid sequence: CSAAQGAGNEQFF.